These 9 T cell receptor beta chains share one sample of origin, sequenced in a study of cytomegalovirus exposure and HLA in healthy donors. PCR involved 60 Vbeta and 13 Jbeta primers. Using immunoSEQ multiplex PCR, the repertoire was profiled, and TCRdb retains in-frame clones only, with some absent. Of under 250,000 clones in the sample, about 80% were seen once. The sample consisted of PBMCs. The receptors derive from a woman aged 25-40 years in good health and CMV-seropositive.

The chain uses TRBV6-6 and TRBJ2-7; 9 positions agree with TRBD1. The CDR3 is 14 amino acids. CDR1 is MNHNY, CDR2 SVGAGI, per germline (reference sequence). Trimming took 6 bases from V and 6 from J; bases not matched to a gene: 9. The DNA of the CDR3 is TGTGCCAGCAGCGCCGGGACAGGGCACGGCGAGCAGTACTTC. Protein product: CASSAGTGHGEQYF.

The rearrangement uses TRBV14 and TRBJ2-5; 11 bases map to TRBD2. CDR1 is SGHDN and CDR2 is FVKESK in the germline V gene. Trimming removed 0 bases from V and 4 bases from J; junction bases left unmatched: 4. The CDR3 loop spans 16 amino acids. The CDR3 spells CASSQERLAGSETQYF. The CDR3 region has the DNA TGTGCCAGCAGCCAAGAGAGACTAGCGGGATCAGAGACCCAGTACTTC.

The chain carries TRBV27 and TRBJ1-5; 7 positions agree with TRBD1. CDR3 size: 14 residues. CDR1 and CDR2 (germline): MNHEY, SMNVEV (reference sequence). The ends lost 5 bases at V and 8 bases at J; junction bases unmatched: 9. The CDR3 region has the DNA TGTGCCAGCAGTCGACAGGGCTCTAGAGAGCCCCAGCATTTT. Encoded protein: CASSRQGSREPQHF.

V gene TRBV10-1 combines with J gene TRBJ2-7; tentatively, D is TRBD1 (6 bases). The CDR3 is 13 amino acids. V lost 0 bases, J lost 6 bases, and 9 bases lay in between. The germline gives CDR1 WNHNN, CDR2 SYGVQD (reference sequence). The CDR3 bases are TGCGCCAGCAGTGAGTCGGCAGGGGTCGAGCAGTACTTC. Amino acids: CASSESAGVEQYF.

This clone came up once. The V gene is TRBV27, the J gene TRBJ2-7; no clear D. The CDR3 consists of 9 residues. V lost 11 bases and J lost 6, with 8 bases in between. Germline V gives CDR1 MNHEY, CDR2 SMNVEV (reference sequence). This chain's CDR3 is CASLSEQYF. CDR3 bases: TGTGCCTCTTTGTCCGAGCAGTACTTC.

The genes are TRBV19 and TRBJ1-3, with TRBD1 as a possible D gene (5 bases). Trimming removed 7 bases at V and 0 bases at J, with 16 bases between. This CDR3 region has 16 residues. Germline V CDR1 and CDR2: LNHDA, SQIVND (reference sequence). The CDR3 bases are TGTGCCAGTATCGATGGGGCAGTGAGCTCTGGAAACACCATATATTTT. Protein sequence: CASIDGAVSSGNTIYF.

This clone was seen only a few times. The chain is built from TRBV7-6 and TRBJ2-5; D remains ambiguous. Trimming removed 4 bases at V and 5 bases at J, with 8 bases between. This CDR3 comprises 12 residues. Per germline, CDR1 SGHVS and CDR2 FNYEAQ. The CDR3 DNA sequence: TGTGCCAGCAGCTCCCTCTTCGAGACCCAGTACTTC. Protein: CASSSLFETQYF. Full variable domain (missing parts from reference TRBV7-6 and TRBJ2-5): GAGVSQSPRYKVTKRGQDVALRCDPISGHVSLYWYRQALGQGPEFLTYFNYEAQQDKSGLPNDRFSAERPEGSISTLTIQRTEQRDSAMYRCASSSLFETQYFGPGTRLLVL.

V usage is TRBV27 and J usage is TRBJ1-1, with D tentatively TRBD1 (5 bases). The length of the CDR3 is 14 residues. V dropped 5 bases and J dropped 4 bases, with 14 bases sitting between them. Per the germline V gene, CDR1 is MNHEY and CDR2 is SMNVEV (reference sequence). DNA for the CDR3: TGTGCCAGCAGTCCACTGTGGGGGGGCACTGAAGCTTTCTTT. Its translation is CASSPLWGGTEAFF.

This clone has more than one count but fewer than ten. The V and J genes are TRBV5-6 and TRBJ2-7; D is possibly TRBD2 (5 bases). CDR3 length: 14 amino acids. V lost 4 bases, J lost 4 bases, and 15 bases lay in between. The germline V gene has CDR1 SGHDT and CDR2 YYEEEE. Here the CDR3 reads CASSHGGTPYEQYF. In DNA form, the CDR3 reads TGTGCCAGCAGCCATGGAGGTACACCATACGAGCAGTACTTC.